The next 20 T cell receptor beta chains were all read from a single sample in a study of patients and donors after allogeneic stem cell transplantation. A single record per CDR3 protein comes from TCRdb applying MiXCR to the RT-PCR reads. The data hold more than 850,000 distinct CDR3 sequences, with under 20% observed a single time. The sequenced sample was blood, either unsorted or a sorted T cell fraction (not recorded which). The receptors were sampled from a human donor who was either an allogeneic HSCT recipient or a stem cell or donor lymphocyte infusion donor (not recorded which). It is not recorded whose cells these are; they may come from a transplant donor.

This sequence joins TRBV6-5 and TRBJ2-7, with a weak D call TRBD1 (5 bases). Germline V gene sequence: CDR1 MNHEY, CDR2 SVGAGI. The V gene lost 3 bases and the J gene lost 6 bases, with 15 bases spanning the gap. The CDR3 consists of 14 residues. CDR3 residues: CASSYSQGIGEQYF. The CDR3 DNA is TGTGCCAGCAGTTATAGTCAGGGTATCGGCGAGCAGTACTTC.

This clonotype was picked up a small number of times. The chain uses TRBV12-3 or TRBV12-4 and TRBJ1-4, with D possibly TRBD1 on 6 matching bases. This CDR3 contains 14 residues. Trimming removed 7 bases from V and 4 bases from J, with 13 bases in between. The CDR3 reads CASNNGGGNEKLFF. The CDR3 nucleotides read TGTGCCAGCAATAATGGGGGCGGTAATGAAAAACTGTTTTTT.

J is TRBJ2-2 and V is TRBV7-8; 9 bases map to TRBD1. V shed 5 bases, J shed 3 bases, and the junction held 4 bases outside the gene matches. The CDR3 has 15 residues. CDR1 is SGHVS, CDR2 FQNEAQ, per germline. The CDR3 sequence: CASSRDREYTGELFF. In nucleotides, the CDR3 is TGTGCCAGCAGCCGGGACAGGGAATACACCGGGGAGCTGTTTTTT.

This clonotype was counted ten times or more. CDR3 bases: TGCAGCGTTGACAGGGGGCGGTCAGATACGCAGTATTTT. Translating it yields CSVDRGRSDTQYF. The rearrangement uses TRBV29-1 and TRBJ2-3; 8 positions agree with TRBD1. Trimming removed 3 bases from V and 4 bases from J; junction bases left unmatched: 3. Germline CDR1 reads SQVTM; CDR2 reads ANQGSEA. The CDR3 has 13 residues.

The rearrangement uses TRBV5-6 and TRBJ2-7; TRBD2 is a possible D gene (5 bases). Trimming stripped 4 bases from V and 0 bases from J, with 11 bases between. There are 14 residues in the CDR3. The germline V gene has CDR1 SGHDT and CDR2 YYEEEE. CDR3 sequence: CASSADWSSYEQYF. DNA of the CDR3: TGTGCCAGCAGCGCGGACTGGAGCTCCTACGAGCAGTACTTC.

The rearrangement joins TRBV6-1 to TRBJ1-5, with 7 nucleotides matching TRBD1. The CDR3 loop spans 15 amino acids. Germline V lookup: CDR1 MNHNS, CDR2 SASEGT. With V trimmed by 6 bases and J by 2 bases, 7 bases remained unmatched. For the CDR3, the DNA is TGTGCCAGCAGCCTGCAGGGGGGCCGCAATCAGCCCCAGCATTTT. This sequence encodes CASSLQGGRNQPQHF.

The genes are TRBV7-2 and TRBJ2-7, with D possibly TRBD1 on 6 matching bases. The CDR3 has 15 residues. Trimming left V 5 bases short and J 0 bases short, with 14 bases between. CDR1 is SGHTA, CDR2 FQGNSA, per germline. The CDR3 protein is CASSEDSMDSYEQYF. For the CDR3, the DNA is TGTGCCAGCAGCGAGGACAGCATGGACTCCTACGAGCAGTACTTC.

This clonotype has at least ten counts. The chain joins TRBV4-1 to TRBJ2-7; D unclear. Germline V gives CDR1 MGHRA, CDR2 YSYEKL. Trimming took 0 bases from V and 2 from J, leaving 11 bases between them. This CDR3 has 15 residues. The CDR3 DNA reads as TGCGCCAGCAGCCAAGATCGGACGGTTACCTACGAGCAGTACTTC. This gives the protein CASSQDRTVTYEQYF.

This clonotype was seen repeatedly, ten times or more. The chain carries TRBV5-1 and TRBJ1-3; D unresolved. V was trimmed by 7 bases and J by 0 bases, leaving 11 bases between them. The CDR3 has 14 residues. Germline V gene data show CDR1 as SGHRS and CDR2 as YFSETQ. In DNA form, the CDR3 reads TGCGCCAGCTCGGACGGCTACTCTGGAAACACCATATATTTT. Translation gives CASSDGYSGNTIYF.

Only a few counts were recorded for this clonotype. This chain links TRBV9 with TRBJ2-3; D perhaps matches TRBD1 (6 bases). Trimming stripped 3 bases from V and 9 bases from J, with 17 bases between. The CDR3 is 14 residues long. Germline values: CDR1 SGDLS, CDR2 YYNGEE. The CDR3: CASSGMGWGTTQYF. The CDR3 coding sequence is TGTGCCAGCAGCGGGATGGGGTGGGGGACAACGCAGTATTTT.

This clonotype was counted between two and nine times. The chain carries TRBV20-1 and TRBJ2-3; 8 nucleotides match TRBD2. The germline V gene has CDR1 DFQATT and CDR2 SNEGSKA (reference sequence). Trimming removed 1 base from V and 4 bases from J; junction bases left unmatched: 10. This CDR3 is 16 amino acids long. For the CDR3, the DNA is TGCAGTGCTAGAGTGCCTAGCGGGTTGGAGTCAGATACGCAGTATTTT. As protein: CSARVPSGLESDTQYF.

This chain links TRBV28 with TRBJ2-5, with TRBD2 as a possible D gene (6 bases). The CDR3 runs 15 residues. Germline-derived CDR1 and CDR2 are MDHEN and SYDVKM. The V end was cut by 6 bases, the J end by 1 base, with 15 bases between. Here the CDR3 reads CASSPTDYIQETQYF. CDR3 in DNA: TGTGCCAGCAGCCCTACGGACTACATCCAAGAGACCCAGTACTTC.

This clonotype came up a few times. The chain employs TRBV20-1 and TRBJ1-2; D is perhaps TRBD1 (5 bases). The CDR3 sequence is 13 residues long. Per germline, CDR1 DFQATT and CDR2 SNEGSKA (reference sequence). This CDR3 reads CSVGTSKKAGYTF. The CDR3 DNA is TGCAGCGTTGGGACCTCTAAGAAGGCGGGCTACACCTTC.

This clonotype has just a few counts. The chain is built from TRBV5-1 and TRBJ2-2, with D perhaps assigned TRBD1 or TRBD2 (5 bases each). V was trimmed by 4 bases and J by 4 bases, leaving 17 bases between them. The CDR3 length is 16 residues. Germline V gene lookup returns CDR1 SGHRS and CDR2 YFSETQ. The CDR3 bases are TGCGCCAGCAGCGGCGGATGGGGGTTAAGCACCGGGGAGCTGTTTTTT. This gives the protein CASSGGWGLSTGELFF.

The chain joins TRBV4-1 to TRBJ2-7; D is undetermined. V was cut by 0 bases and J by 2 bases, with 14 bases left in between. Germline lookup yields CDR1 MGHRA and CDR2 YSYEKL. This CDR3 has 16 amino acids. CDR3 DNA: TGCGCCAGCAGCCAAGATAAGGTTATTGGCACCTACGAGCAGTACTTC. It translates to CASSQDKVIGTYEQYF.

This clonotype was picked up a small number of times. The chain is built from TRBV7-9 and TRBJ2-7; 7 bases are shared with TRBD2. Germline V gene sequence: CDR1 SEHNR, CDR2 FQNEAQ (reference sequence). The CDR3 consists of 15 residues. V lost 2 bases, J lost 0 bases, and 4 bases stayed unmatched. The CDR3 region has the DNA TGTGCCAGCAGCTTAATGGGGGGGAGCTCCTACGAGCAGTACTTC. Its protein is CASSLMGGSSYEQYF.

This chain uses TRBV29-1 with TRBJ1-2; weak D call: TRBD1 (5 bases). The germline V gene encodes CDR1 SQVTM and CDR2 ANQGSEA. CDR3 length: 13 residues. V lost 6 bases, J lost 5 bases, and 16 bases lay in between. Here the CDR3 DNA reads TGCAGCGTCGGGACGGGAGGGGCGTATGGCTACACCTTC. Protein product: CSVGTGGAYGYTF. Combining the CDR3 with reference TRBV29-1 and TRBJ1-2 gives the whole variable domain SAVISQKPSRDICQRGTSLTIQCQVDSQVTMMFWYRQQPGQSLTLIATANQGSEATYESGFVIDKFPISRPNLTFSTLTVSNMSPEDSSIYLCSVGTGGAYGYTFGSGTRLTVV.

In this sample, this clonotype turned up a few times. The rearrangement uses TRBV29-1 and TRBJ2-1; tentatively, D is TRBD2 (5 bases). The CDR3 is made up of 15 amino acids. Trimming removed 3 bases from V and 4 bases from J, with 16 bases in between. Germline V lookup: CDR1 SQVTM, CDR2 ANQGSEA. The CDR3 loop is CSVEGDPLGYNEQFF. The CDR3 nucleotides are TGCAGCGTTGAGGGAGACCCCCTGGGGTACAATGAGCAGTTCTTC.

The V call is TRBV10-3, the J call TRBJ2-2, with D unresolved. This CDR3 has 15 amino acids. Germline V lookup: CDR1 ENHRY, CDR2 SYGVKD. Trimming took off 3 bases at V and 3 bases at J, with 11 bases between the two ends. As DNA, the CDR3 is TGTGCCATCAGTGAATCGCGGTCTTACACCGGGGAGCTGTTTTTT. This gives the protein CAISESRSYTGELFF.

This rearrangement joins TRBV6-5 to TRBJ1-1; the D is unclear. Trimming cost V 6 bases and J 7 bases, with 9 bases left between them. The CDR3 covers 11 residues. Germline CDR1 is MNHEY and CDR2 is SVGAGI. The CDR3 reads CASSWGVEAFF. DNA for the CDR3: TGTGCCAGCAGCTGGGGAGTTGAAGCTTTCTTT.